Listed below are T cell receptor beta chains from one sample, sequenced in a study of blood T cell repertoires in COVID-19. Produced via immunoSEQ multiplex PCR; TCRdb's table is partial and in-frame only. The sample lists 220,000 or so clones, 85% to 90% occurring once. The material sequenced was PBMCs or T cells enriched from blood (not recorded which). These receptors all come from a man aged 50-59 years who had been exposed to COVID-19. The CDR3 runs from the conserved cysteine through the conserved F or W. A D gene is named only where the DNA matches it firmly. Not all rows give a size; the values are once, few, many and, for expanded clones, a class.

CDR3 length | D gene | clone size | J gene | V gene | CDR3 protein | CDR3 DNA
15 | . | . | TRBJ2-1 | TRBV4-1 | CASSQVGFSEFEQFF | TGCGCCAGCAGCCAAGTGGGCTTTTCCGAGTTTGAGCAGTTCTTC
16 | TRBD1 | . | TRBJ1-1 | TRBV5-1 | CASSLAYRGGNTEAFF | TGCGCCAGCAGCTTGGCCTACAGGGGCGGGAACACTGAAGCTTTCTTT
15 | TRBD2 | . | TRBJ2-1 | TRBV2 | CASRNLAGNNNEQFF | TGTGCCAGCAGGAACCTAGCGGGAAATAACAATGAGCAGTTCTTC
23 | TRBD1 | . | TRBJ1-1 | TRBV19 | CASSRYNRGRILPQGGPSTEAFF | TGTGCCAGTAGTAGATACAACAGGGGGCGAATCCTACCCCAGGGGGGACCGAGCACTGAAGCTTTCTTT
13 | . | . | TRBJ1-2 | TRBV19 | CASSIQERGGYTF | TGTGCCAGTAGTATACAGGAAAGGGGAGGCTACACCTTC
17 | . | . | TRBJ1-4 | TRBV15 | CATSRDGRGATNEKLFF | TGTGCCACCAGCAGAGATGGGAGGGGGGCAACTAATGAAAAACTGTTTTTT
18 | TRBD1 | . | TRBJ1-5 | TRBV28 | CASSGWTGQFDSNQPQHF | TGTGCCAGCAGTGGGTGGACAGGCCAGTTCGATAGCAATCAGCCCCAGCATTTT
14 | TRBD1 | . | TRBJ2-1 | TRBV9 | CASSTQGAFPKQFF | TGTGCCAGCAGCACTCAGGGGGCTTTCCCCAAGCAGTTCTTC
15 | TRBD1 | . | TRBJ2-7 | TRBV11-2 | CASSLGLGQPYEQYF | TGTGCCAGCAGCTTGGGCCTGGGACAGCCCTACGAGCAGTACTTC
17 | TRBD2 | few | TRBJ2-1 | TRBV6-4 | CASSDSASGGSYNEQFF | TGTGCCAGCAGTGACTCGGCTAGCGGGGGCTCCTACAATGAGCAGTTCTTC
20 | . | . | TRBJ1-6 | TRBV7-6 | CASSLADQLSRQSSNSPLHF | TGTGCCAGCAGCTTAGCCGACCAACTTTCCCGACAGAGCAGTAATTCACCCCTCCACTTT
16 | . | . | TRBJ1-6 | TRBV4-1 | CASSQDPGTTNSPLHF | TGCGCCAGCAGCCAAGATCCCGGGACAACTAATTCACCCCTCCACTTT
16 | TRBD1 | . | TRBJ2-3 | TRBV5-1 | CASSLVVTGVKDTQYF | TGCGCCAGCAGCTTGGTCGTGACAGGGGTTAAAGATACGCAGTATTTT
15 | . | once | TRBJ1-2 | TRBV6-1 | CASSEFKGEIYGYTF | TGTGCCAGCAGTGAATTTAAAGGGGAAATCTATGGCTACACCTTC
15 | . | . | TRBJ1-5 | TRBV2 | CASRGGRGDNQPQHF | TGTGCCAGCAGGGGGGGACGGGGGGACAATCAGCCCCAGCATTTT
14 | . | . | TRBJ1-1 | TRBV5-1 | CASSPVGGASEAFF | TGCGCCAGCAGCCCGGTGGGGGGGGCAAGTGAAGCTTTCTTT
12 | TRBD1 | . | TRBJ2-1 | TRBV2 | CASSYRGNEQFF | TGTGCCAGCAGCTACAGGGGCAATGAGCAGTTCTTC
18 | . | . | TRBJ1-2 | TRBV21-1 | CASSKVPLADRGDYGYTF | TGTGCCAGCAGCAAAGTACCCCTCGCCGACAGGGGAGACTATGGCTACACCTTC
15 | . | . | TRBJ2-2 | TRBV19 | CASSIGGMGAGELFF | TGTGCCAGTAGTATAGGAGGGATGGGCGCCGGGGAGCTGTTTTTT
14 | . | . | TRBJ1-2 | TRBV21-1 | CASIEITGENGYTF | TGTGCCAGCATCGAGATCACAGGGGAAAATGGCTACACCTTC
16 | TRBD1 | . | TRBJ1-6 | TRBV27 | CASSGDRGLYNSPLHF | TGTGCCAGCAGTGGAGACAGGGGTCTTTATAATTCACCCCTCCACTTT
13 | . | . | TRBJ1-5 | TRBV5-1 | CASSLVPNQPQHF | TGCGCCAGCAGCTTGGTTCCTAATCAGCCCCAGCATTTT
16 | TRBD1 | . | TRBJ2-5 | TRBV28 | CASSSSRDRSGETQYF | TGTGCCAGCAGTTCCTCCCGGGACAGGTCTGGAGAGACCCAGTACTTC
14 | . | . | TRBJ2-2 | TRBV5-1 | CASSLAAGTGELFF | TGCGCCAGCAGCTTGGCCGCAGGGACCGGGGAGCTGTTTTTT
14 | TRBD2 | . | TRBJ2-1 | TRBV7-8 | CASSLRRENNEQFF | TGTGCCAGCAGCTTAAGGCGGGAGAACAATGAGCAGTTCTTC
14 | TRBD1 | . | TRBJ1-3 | TRBV15 | CATSRGQGRNTIYF | TGTGCCACCAGCAGGGGACAGGGAAGAAACACCATATATTTT
15 | . | . | TRBJ1-6 | TRBV27 | CASTLSLYGESPLHF | TGTGCCAGCACTCTATCTCTATATGGAGAGTCACCCCTCCACTTT
16 | TRBD2 | . | TRBJ2-1 | TRBV5-1 | CASARSGLAGVDEQFF | TGCGCCAGCGCGAGATCGGGGCTAGCGGGAGTCGATGAGCAGTTCTTC
15 | TRBD1 | few | TRBJ1-1 | TRBV5-4 | CASSARDRGNTEAFF | TGTGCCAGCAGCGCGAGGGACAGGGGGAACACTGAAGCTTTCTTT
14 | . | once | TRBJ1-5 | TRBV6-5 | CASSYGQGVQPQHF | TGTGCCAGCAGTTACGGGCAGGGCGTTCAGCCCCAGCATTTT
14 | . | . | TRBJ1-1 | TRBV27 | CASSFGTRNTEAFF | TGTGCCAGCAGTTTCGGGACAAGGAACACTGAAGCTTTCTTT
16 | TRBD2 | . | TRBJ2-1 | TRBV27 | CASTTLLAGGPHEQFF | TGTGCCAGCACTACGCTACTAGCGGGAGGGCCTCATGAGCAGTTCTTC
12 | . | . | TRBJ1-1 | TRBV6-6 | CASRWGPTEAFF | TGTGCCAGCAGGTGGGGCCCCACTGAAGCTTTCTTT
14 | . | once | TRBJ1-1 | TRBV7-9 | CASSLHFRGTEAFF | TGTGCCAGCAGCTTACATTTCAGGGGCACTGAAGCTTTCTTT
15 | TRBD2 | . | TRBJ2-5 | TRBV14 | CASSRNPGGQETQYF | TGTGCCAGCAGCCGTAACCCGGGGGGACAAGAGACCCAGTACTTC
17 | . | once | TRBJ1-3 | TRBV19 | CASSIALFVGAGNTIYF | TGTGCCAGTAGTATAGCACTCTTCGTGGGCGCCGGAAACACCATATATTTT
13 | . | . | TRBJ1-2 | TRBV6-6 | CASSIGGLVGYTF | TGTGCCAGCAGCATAGGGGGTTTGGTTGGCTACACCTTC
13 | TRBD1 | . | TRBJ1-2 | TRBV7-9 | CASSLSGQASYTF | TGTGCCAGCAGCTTATCGGGACAGGCCAGCTACACCTTC
15 | . | . | TRBJ1-4 | TRBV5-6 | CASSSAGMIDEKLFF | TGTGCCAGCAGCTCGGCGGGAATGATCGACGAAAAACTGTTTTTT
19 | TRBD1 | . | TRBJ1-5 | TRBV7-9 | CASSYTGGRTWELDQPQHF | TGTGCCAGCAGCTACACAGGGGGCCGGACCTGGGAGTTGGATCAGCCCCAGCATTTT